These 31 T cell receptor beta chains share one sample of origin, sequenced in a study of CD8 T cells in ankylosing spondylitis. TCRdb re-called the 5' RACE reads through MiXCR, storing one row per CDR3 protein. The table shows over 150,000 distinct CDR3 sequences, with 13% occurring only once. Sequenced sample: blood, either unsorted or a sorted T cell fraction (not recorded which). These receptors all come from a male donor with ankylosing spondylitis or in good health (not recorded which).

This clonotype has a handful of counts. The rearrangement uses TRBV7-9 and TRBJ1-5; TRBD1 might be the D (5 bases). Germline values: CDR1 SEHNR, CDR2 FQNEAQ (reference sequence). V was pared by 5 bases and J by 3 bases, with 8 bases between. This CDR3 spans 13 amino acids. The CDR3 bases are TGTGCCAGCAGCCGGGGCTTCAATCAGCCCCAGCATTTT. It yields the protein CASSRGFNQPQHF. Looking up the rest from reference TRBV7-9 and TRBJ1-5 gives the full variable domain: DTGVSQNPRHKITKRGQNVTFRCDPISEHNRLYWYRQTLGQGPEFLTYFQNEAQLEKSRLLSDRFSAERPKGSFSTLEIQRTEQGDSAMYLCASSRGFNQPQHFGDGTRLSIL.

This clonotype was seen more than once but under ten times. This CDR3 is CASGIGTGAYEQYF. The CDR3 DNA reads TGCGCCAGCGGGATCGGGACAGGGGCCTACGAGCAGTACTTC. V usage is TRBV5-1 and J usage is TRBJ2-7; 10 bases fit TRBD1. V shed 7 bases and J 2 bases; nucleotides not matched to a gene: 6. CDR1 and CDR2 (germline): SGHRS, YFSETQ. This CDR3 has 14 residues.

V is TRBV6-5 and J is TRBJ2-1; 9 nucleotides line up with TRBD2. The CDR3 sequence is 17 residues long. V gave up 1 base and J gave up 4 bases; unmatched junction bases: 8. CDR1 is MNHEY, CDR2 SVGAGI, per germline. This chain's CDR3 is CASSYFSTSGSYNEQFF. The CDR3 DNA reads as TGTGCCAGCAGTTACTTCTCCACTAGCGGGTCTTACAATGAGCAGTTCTTC.

This chain joins TRBV4-1 and TRBJ1-5; TRBD1 matches 7 bases. Germline CDR1 reads MGHRA; CDR2 reads YSYEKL. The CDR3 length is 15 residues. The J segment lost 4 bases and the V segment lost 4 bases, leaving 7 bases of the junction unmatched. Here the CDR3 reads CASSPDRSLNQPQHF. CDR3 sequence (DNA): TGCGCCAGCAGCCCGGACAGGAGCTTGAATCAGCCCCAGCATTTT.

The chain has TRBV14 and TRBJ2-7; the match to TRBD1 covers 7 bases. The CDR3 spans 15 residues. The V gene's germline CDR1 is SGHDN and CDR2 FVKESK. Losses at the gene ends were 4 bases for V and 0 bases for J; bases not matched to a gene: 6. The CDR3 protein is CASSLTQGPSYEQYF. The CDR3 coding sequence is TGTGCCAGCAGCCTTACACAGGGGCCCTCCTACGAGCAGTACTTC.

The chain recombines TRBV6-5 with TRBJ1-1, with D uncertain. The CDR3 contains 13 residues. The germline V gene has CDR1 MNHEY and CDR2 SVGAGI. V gave up 2 bases and J gave up 3 bases, with 7 bases separating them. CDR3: CASSYGRDTEAFF. The CDR3, as DNA: TGTGCCAGCAGTTACGGCCGAGACACTGAAGCTTTCTTT.

This clonotype was seen at least ten times. This chain links TRBV4-1 with TRBJ2-1; D is unclear. The V end lost 1 base, the J end lost 3 bases, and 13 bases lay between the germline ends. The CDR3 sequence is 16 residues long. Per the germline V gene, CDR1 is MGHRA and CDR2 is YSYEKL. The CDR3 DNA is TGCGCCAGCAGCCAAGCTGTTAACCAAATCTACAATGAGCAGTTCTTC. It yields the protein CASSQAVNQIYNEQFF.

This rearrangement joins TRBV3-1 to TRBJ1-1; 11 nucleotides line up with TRBD1. V lost 2 bases to trimming and J lost 8 bases; unmatched junction nucleotides: 4. Germline V lookup: CDR1 LGHDT, CDR2 YNNKEL (reference sequence). This CDR3 is 14 amino acids long. The CDR3 loop reads CASSQQGQGEEAFF. For the CDR3, the DNA is TGTGCCAGCAGCCAACAGGGACAGGGGGAGGAAGCTTTCTTT.

This clonotype came up many times. The V gene is TRBV11-2, the J gene TRBJ2-7; D perhaps matches TRBD1 (6 bases). CDR1 and CDR2 (germline): SGHAT, FQNNGV. V was clipped by 5 bases and J by 5 bases, with 22 bases between them. The CDR3 covers 16 residues. The CDR3 region is CASSHPVGTSTDEQYF. The CDR3 nucleotides read TGTGCCAGCAGCCATCCCGTAGGGACATCCACTGACGAGCAGTACTTC. The variable domain in full, completed from reference TRBV11-2 and TRBJ2-7, reads EAGVAQSPRYKIIEKRQSVAFWCNPISGHATLYWYQQILGQGPKLLIQFQNNGVVDDSQLPKDRFSAERLKGVDSTLKIQPAKLEDSAVYLCASSHPVGTSTDEQYFGPGTRLTVT.

In its sample, this clonotype was seen a few times. This chain connects TRBV6-1 to TRBJ2-7, with a weak D call TRBD1 (5 bases). The CDR3 extends over 14 amino acids. Trimming cost V 5 bases and J 2 bases, with 13 bases left between them. Germline assignment: CDR1 MNHNS and CDR2 SASEGT. For the CDR3, the DNA is TGTGCCAGCAGTCCGACAGTAGGGCCCTACGAGCAGTACTTC. Protein product: CASSPTVGPYEQYF.

The J gene is TRBJ2-7, the V gene TRBV2; a weak D match, TRBD1 (6 bases). The V gene's germline CDR1 is SNHLY and CDR2 FYNNEI. The CDR3 runs 14 residues. V gave up 3 bases and J gave up 0 bases, with 9 bases separating them. This chain's CDR3 is CASSDWGLSYEQYF. The CDR3 nucleotides read TGTGCCAGCAGTGATTGGGGGCTCTCCTACGAGCAGTACTTC.

This clonotype was observed at least ten times. The gene calls are TRBV12-3 or TRBV12-4 and TRBJ2-5, with D possibly being TRBD1 or TRBD2 (5 bases each). The ends were cut back, 6 bases at V and 2 bases at J, with 16 bases in the middle. The CDR3 totals 15 residues. CDR3 nucleotides: TGTGCCAGCAGGTCGGCCTGGGACGGTCAAGAGACCCAGTACTTC. As protein: CASRSAWDGQETQYF.

This clonotype has more than one count but fewer than ten. This chain connects TRBV7-9 to TRBJ1-1, with 9 nucleotides matching TRBD1. Germline V CDR1 and CDR2: SEHNR, FQNEAQ (reference sequence). This CDR3 spans 16 amino acids. Trimming at V came to 2 bases and at J to 1 base, leaving 5 bases not matched to a gene. For the CDR3, the DNA is TGTGCCAGCAGCTTACCAGCGGGACAGGGGAACACTGAAGCTTTCTTT. Translation: CASSLPAGQGNTEAFF. The full variable domain, rest sourced from reference TRBV7-9 and TRBJ1-1, is DTGVSQNPRHKITKRGQNVTFRCDPISEHNRLYWYRQTLGQGPEFLTYFQNEAQLEKSRLLSDRFSAERPKGSFSTLEIQRTEQGDSAMYLCASSLPAGQGNTEAFFGQGTRLTVV.

This clonotype was seen only a few times. This chain links TRBV3-1 with TRBJ2-1; D ambiguous. The germline V gene encodes CDR1 LGHDT and CDR2 YNNKEL (reference sequence). The CDR3 loop spans 12 amino acids. V lost 6 bases to trimming and J lost 7 bases, with 10 bases between them. The chain's CDR3 is CASRSIANEQFF. As DNA, the CDR3 is TGTGCCAGCAGATCTATTGCGAATGAGCAGTTCTTC.

This chain uses TRBV2 with TRBJ1-1; 7 bases fit TRBD1. CDR1 is SNHLY and CDR2 is FYNNEI in the germline V gene. This CDR3 has 13 residues. Losses at the gene ends were 6 bases for V and 1 base for J; bases not matched to a gene: 2. Here the CDR3 reads CASRDRWNTEAFF. The CDR3 nucleotides read TGTGCCAGCAGGGACAGGTGGAACACTGAAGCTTTCTTT.

This clonotype was seen at least ten times. V and J are TRBV5-1 and TRBJ1-2; D gene uncertain. The germline CDR1 and CDR2 sequences are SGHRS and YFSETQ. V lost 0 bases and J 4 bases, leaving 7 bases between the germline ends. This CDR3 has 13 amino acids. The CDR3 region is CASSLDSFYGYTF. In DNA form, the CDR3 reads TGCGCCAGCAGCTTGGACAGCTTCTATGGCTACACCTTC.

V is TRBV5-1 and J is TRBJ2-1, with 8 bases aligning to TRBD2. The CDR3 has 21 residues. J lost 0 bases, V lost 0 bases, and 17 bases had no gene match. The V gene's germline CDR1 is SGHRS and CDR2 YFSETQ. CDR3 bases: TGCGCCAGCAGCTTGGAGTTTCGACTAGCGCCTATAAGGAGCTCCTACAATGAGCAGTTCTTC. It specifies CASSLEFRLAPIRSSYNEQFF.

A remark on this clonotype: This clone may be a read error of a much larger clone one base away. This chain uses TRBV28 with TRBJ2-7, with 7 nucleotides matching TRBD2. CDR1 is MDHEN and CDR2 is SYDVKM in the germline V gene. The junction had 4 bases not matched to a gene; V was cut back by 3 bases and J by 5 bases. The CDR3 loop spans 13 amino acids. CDR3 amino acids: CASSLRTRNEQYF. In DNA form, the CDR3 reads TGTGCCAGCAGTTTGAGGACTAGAAACGAGCAGTACTTC. Filled out from reference TRBV28 and TRBJ2-7, the complete variable domain reads DVKVTQSSRYLVKRTGEKVFLECVQDMDHENMFWYRQDPGLGLRLIYFSYDVKMKEKGDIPEGYSVSREKKERFSLILESASTNQTSMYLCASSLRTRNEQYFGPGTRLTVT.

A single count supports this clonotype. The rearrangement joins TRBV9 to TRBJ2-7, with TRBD2 matching 7 bases. Germline trimming cut 1 base from V and 1 base from J; bases unmatched to any gene: 5. The CDR3 consists of 15 residues. Germline values: CDR1 SGDLS, CDR2 YYNGEE. The CDR3 sequence is CASSVSVGGSYEQYF. The CDR3 DNA follows: TGTGCCAGCAGCGTAAGCGTCGGGGGGTCCTACGAGCAGTACTTC.

The chain links TRBV28 to TRBJ2-5; TRBD1 might be the D (6 bases). This CDR3 is built from 14 residues. V was cut by 3 bases and J by 5 bases, with 13 bases left in between. Germline V CDR1 and CDR2: MDHEN, SYDVKM. CDR3 coding DNA: TGTGCCAGCAGTTTGCCCGGGACACCCGAGACCCAGTACTTC. Translation gives CASSLPGTPETQYF.

This clonotype was picked up many times. The chain has TRBV12-3 or TRBV12-4 and TRBJ2-4; a possible D gene is TRBD1 (6 bases). CDR3 length: 14 amino acids. V lost 5 bases and J 8 bases, leaving 16 bases between the germline ends. The CDR3 protein is CASSPTGLGDIQYF. CDR3 coding DNA: TGTGCCAGCAGTCCGACAGGACTGGGTGACATTCAGTACTTC.

The chain combines TRBV5-1 with TRBJ2-7; D unresolved. Germline assignment: CDR1 SGHRS and CDR2 YFSETQ. V was trimmed by 4 bases and J by 3 bases, leaving 17 bases between them. The CDR3 covers 15 residues. The CDR3 coding sequence is TGCGCCAGCAGCCCCGGGCCCCGTTCTATCTACGAGCAGTACTTC. Residues: CASSPGPRSIYEQYF.

This clonotype was detected only a few times. The chain couples TRBV6-4 to TRBJ2-2, with 13 nucleotides matching TRBD2. J lost 6 bases, V lost 6 bases, and 4 bases had no gene match. The CDR3 is 15 residues long. CDR1 is MRHNA and CDR2 is SNTAGT in the germline V gene. This CDR3 is CASSGLAGDSGELFF. The CDR3 nucleotides read TGTGCCAGCAGCGGACTAGCGGGAGATTCCGGGGAGCTGTTTTTT.

J is TRBJ2-1 and V is TRBV6-5; 12 bases agree with TRBD2. CDR1 and CDR2 from the germline V gene are MNHEY and SVGAGI. This CDR3 contains 16 residues. Trimming at V came to 2 bases and at J to 7 bases, leaving 6 bases not matched to a gene. The CDR3 region has the DNA TGTGCCAGCAGTTACCGCCTAGCGGGAGGGGATAATGAGCAGTTCTTC. Its translation is CASSYRLAGGDNEQFF.

This clonotype was counted a few times. The chain combines TRBV20-1 with TRBJ1-1; D remains ambiguous. The CDR3 runs 14 residues. V shed 0 bases and J shed 6 bases, with 14 bases lying between them. Germline V gene data show CDR1 as DFQATT and CDR2 as SNEGSKA (reference sequence). The CDR3 nucleotides are TGCAGTGCTAGAGATTACGACCTAGAGCCTGAAGCTTTCTTT. As protein: CSARDYDLEPEAFF.

The table lists this clonotype with a few counts. The rearrangement links TRBV11-2 to TRBJ1-5; the D is unclear. The V end was cut by 1 base, the J end by 4 bases, with 14 bases between. The CDR3 totals 16 residues. The germline CDR1 and CDR2 sequences are SGHAT and FQNNGV. CDR3 loop: CASSLGPRHPNQPQHF. CDR3 nucleotides: TGTGCCAGCAGCTTAGGTCCTCGACACCCTAATCAGCCCCAGCATTTT.

V and J are TRBV13 and TRBJ2-7; no definite D call. Trimming left V 1 base short and J 6 bases short, with 10 bases between. Germline assignment: CDR1 PRHDT and CDR2 FYEKMQ (reference sequence). The CDR3 consists of 13 residues. CDR3 in amino acids: CASSLEQLGEQYF. CDR3 sequence (DNA): TGTGCCAGCAGCTTAGAACAATTGGGCGAGCAGTACTTC.

The CDR3 region has the DNA TGTGCCAGCAGCTCCGGACAGGGGGAAAACATTCAGTACTTC. As protein: CASSSGQGENIQYF. The chain couples TRBV5-5 to TRBJ2-4; 10 bases are a match to TRBD1. V lost 3 bases and J lost 5; bases outside the gene matches: 2. CDR1 and CDR2 (germline): SGHKS, YYEKEE (reference sequence). The CDR3 runs 14 residues.

J is TRBJ2-1 and V is TRBV27, with 10 bases lining up with TRBD2. Germline V gene data show CDR1 as MNHEY and CDR2 as SMNVEV (reference sequence). The CDR3 spans 16 residues. V was pared by 5 bases and J by 3 bases, with 7 bases of the junction left unmatched. CDR3 nucleotides: TGTGCCAGCAGTCATGGAGCGGGAGGGAACTACAATGAGCAGTTCTTC. This translates into CASSHGAGGNYNEQFF.

This clonotype was seen ten or more times. This sequence joins TRBV25-1 and TRBJ1-1; 7 nucleotides line up with TRBD1. The CDR3 consists of 14 residues. V gave up 4 bases and J gave up 5 bases; unmatched junction bases: 7. Germline V gene sequence: CDR1 MGHDK, CDR2 SYGVNS. CDR3: CASSARTGETEAFF. DNA for the CDR3: TGTGCCAGCAGTGCTCGGACAGGCGAAACTGAAGCTTTCTTT.

This clonotype was recorded a few times. This chain connects TRBV5-1 to TRBJ2-2; TRBD2 agrees at 11 bases. Germline values: CDR1 SGHRS, CDR2 YFSETQ. There are 19 residues in the CDR3. J was trimmed by 0 bases and V by 3 bases; bases with no gene match: 10. CDR3 in amino acids: CASSYDGLAGLPNTGELFF. The CDR3 DNA sequence: TGCGCCAGCAGCTACGACGGACTAGCGGGTCTACCGAACACCGGGGAGCTGTTTTTT.